The sequence of this TCR beta chain was determined in a study of blood T cell repertoires in COVID-19. CDR1 is WNHNN and CDR2 is SYGVQD in the germline V gene (reference sequence). The CDR3 covers 12 residues. Between the trimmed V and J ends, which lost 6 bases and 4 bases, there was a span of 9 bases. Original handling: Amplification with reference gene primers provided the estimates of nucleated cell counts. Only in-frame clones appear in the TCRdb table, and some are missing; sequencing was by immunoSEQ multiplex PCR. That table gives V, J and clone size, and the DNA gave D and trimming. The profile covers approximately 250,000 clones, with 85% appearing a single time and around 0.97% taken by the ten largest.

The chain couples TRBV10-1 to TRBJ1-2; tentatively, D is TRBD1 (6 bases). This TCR derives from a man aged 35-49 years with acute or convalescent COVID-19. The sequenced sample consisted of peripheral blood. The CDR3 sequence is CASRRGSYGYTF. CDR3 DNA: TGCGCCAGCAGAAGGGGGTCCTATGGCTACACCTTC.